This record looks at one TCR beta chain sequence and its context. TCRdb reprocessed the 5' RACE reads and keeps a single row for each CDR3 protein, giving no DNA. The listing records some 150,000 distinct CDR3 sequences. The CDR3 extends over 13 amino acids. Germline V gene data show CDR1 as SGHKS and CDR2 as YYEKEE (reference sequence). This entry comes from a study of T cells expressing NK-cell markers. Sequencing input: blood T cells: a sorted CD56 or NKG2C T cell subset, CD4+ or CD8+ T cells, or bulk PBMC T cells (not recorded which). The V gene is TRBV5-5, the J gene TRBJ2-7; with no DNA, the TCRdb D assignment of TRBD1 cannot be verified. The TCR sequence derives from a man aged 18 to 30 in good health. CDR3 in amino acids: CASSHGTPYEQYF.